In this sample, the clone carrying this T cell receptor beta chain turned up once. This sample was taken from a study of blood T cell repertoires in COVID-19. Overall study context: Donors in the United States, Italy and Spain gave samples during acute or convalescent COVID-19. Nucleic acid was either cDNA or gDNA, and it came from T cells, B-cell-depleted T cells, or PBMCs.

In the study's own analysis: Amplified reference gene primers provided the basis for estimating nucleated cell counts. Sequencing was performed with immunoSEQ multiplex PCR; in TCRdb, only in-frame clones are kept and a portion is missing. For V, J and clone size, that table is used; D and trimming come from the DNA. The repertoire includes some 83,000 clones, approximately 89% of them detected once, and roughly 2.1% sits in the top ten. This CDR3 spans 15 amino acids. J lost 3 bases, V lost 3 bases, and 5 bases had no gene match. Germline V gives CDR1 MGHDK, CDR2 SYGVNS. The sequencing sample was made of peripheral blood. The V call is TRBV25-1, the J call TRBJ1-1, with 9 positions matching TRBD1. The sequence was obtained from a man aged 45-65 years with acute or convalescent COVID-19. CDR3 nucleotide sequence: TGTGCCAGCAGTGACCCAACAGGGGGCCACACTGAAGCTTTCTTT. Translated: CASSDPTGGHTEAFF.